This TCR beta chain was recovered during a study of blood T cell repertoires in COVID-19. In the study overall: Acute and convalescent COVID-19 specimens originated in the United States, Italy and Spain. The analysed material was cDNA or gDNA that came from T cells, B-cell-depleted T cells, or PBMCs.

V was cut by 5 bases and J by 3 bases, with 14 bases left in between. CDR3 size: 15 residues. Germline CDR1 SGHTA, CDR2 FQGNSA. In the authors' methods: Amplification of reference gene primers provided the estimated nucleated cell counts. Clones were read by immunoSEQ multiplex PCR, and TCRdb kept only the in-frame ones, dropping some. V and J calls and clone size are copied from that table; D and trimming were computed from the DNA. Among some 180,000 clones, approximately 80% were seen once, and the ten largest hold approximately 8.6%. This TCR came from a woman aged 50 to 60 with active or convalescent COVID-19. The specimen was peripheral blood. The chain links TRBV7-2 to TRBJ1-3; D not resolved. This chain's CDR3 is CASSPKTGDGNTIYF. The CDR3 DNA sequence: TGTGCCAGCAGCCCCAAGACTGGTGATGGAAACACCATATATTTT. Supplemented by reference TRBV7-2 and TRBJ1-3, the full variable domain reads GAGVSQSPSNKVTEKGKDVELRCDPISGHTALYWYRQSLGQGLEFLIYFQGNSAPDKSGLPSDRFSAERTGGSVSTLTIQRTQQEDSAVYLCASSPKTGDGNTIYFGEGSWLTVV.